Given below is one T cell receptor (beta chain) in context. Its antigen remains unidentified. The sample holds no much larger clone one base away, and base qualities are not on file. This sample is part of a study of ipilimumab plus nivolumab after autologous stem cell transplantation (dated by TCRdb to the early 2020s). Looking at the study overall: Trial patients received a median of roughly five ipilimumab doses and fewer than 10 nivolumab doses. Patients in the myeloma cohort were either high-risk and transplant-naive or had relapsed within 3 years of a first autologous transplant. The trial enrolled patients with high-risk diffuse large B cell lymphoma, mature T cell lymphoma, or multiple myeloma undergoing autologous transplant. The intent-to-treat population of the trial consisted of some 36 patients.

Here is what the overall study found, with its caveats: According to the authors, a biologic rationale for studying the approach further came from T cell receptor repertoire, regulatory T cell phenotype and gut microbiota profiles. Combined checkpoint inhibition appeared tolerable as post-transplant consolidation, according to the authors' conclusion.

Its CDR3 holds 11 amino acids, cysteine through phenylalanine. This entry keeps only the CDR3 DNA: 33 bases, framed from base 1. Trimming costs V 7 bases and J 6 bases, and their ends lie 10 bases apart. The germline V gene supplies CDR1 MNHEY and CDR2 SVGAGI. Checkpoint therapy began 14 to 28 days after autologous transplant, with ipilimumab given at 1 mg/kg intravenously on day 1 of selected weeks. Nivolumab was given at 3 mg/kg intravenously on day 1 of weeks 1, 4, 7, 10, and every two weeks through week 26. The study was a Phase Ib clinical trial testing combined checkpoint inhibition with ipilimumab and nivolumab as consolidation after autologous stem cell transplantation. Library construction relied on the immunoSEQ multiplex PCR assay. TCRdb retrieved this table from immuneACCESS and kept in-frame rearrangements only. Not all clones are present; in checked studies, unresolved V genes account for under half, and no reason is known for the remainder. In all, the sample holds about 5,900 clones, and 85% to 90% of those were seen once. More than 5% of the sample rests with the top ten.

The chain is made from TRBV6-5 and TRBJ2-7, with the identity of the D gene unclear. The receptor's source is a female donor with multiple myeloma. The sequences come from PBMCs, collected in a trial of ipilimumab plus nivolumab as post-transplant consolidation. For the CDR3, the sequence is CASTNKAEQYF. DNA sequence: TGTGCCAGCACCAACAAAGCCGAGCAGTACTTC.